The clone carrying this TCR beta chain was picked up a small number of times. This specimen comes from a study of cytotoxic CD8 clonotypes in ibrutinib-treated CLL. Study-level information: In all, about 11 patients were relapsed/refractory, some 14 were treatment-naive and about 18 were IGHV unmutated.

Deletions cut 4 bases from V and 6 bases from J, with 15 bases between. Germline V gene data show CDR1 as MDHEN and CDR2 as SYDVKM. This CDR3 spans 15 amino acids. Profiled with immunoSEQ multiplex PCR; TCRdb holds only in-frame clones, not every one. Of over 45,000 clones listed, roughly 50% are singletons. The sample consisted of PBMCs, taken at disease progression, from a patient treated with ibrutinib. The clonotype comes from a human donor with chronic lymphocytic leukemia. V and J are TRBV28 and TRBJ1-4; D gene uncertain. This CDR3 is CASSSLGYSDEKLFF. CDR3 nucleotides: TGTGCCAGCAGTTCTCTCGGGTATTCGGATGAAAAACTGTTTTTT.